A single T cell receptor (beta chain) is shown here with its context. Its antigen is as yet unknown. This CDR3 contains 13 residues. Germline CDR1 and CDR2: MNHEY and SVGAGI. V was clipped by 6 bases and J by 7 bases; unmatched bases: 6. The data stem from a study of beta chain features in type 1 diabetes. Regarding the study as a whole: For Type 1 diabetes patients, all four CD4+ subsets carried TCRB CDR3s that were moderately but significantly shorter. For patients and controls alike, PCR might favor shorter templates to the same degree.

cDNA synthesis used the whole RNA isolate, giving expressed TCRB sequences. Method: immunoSEQ multiplex PCR; TCRdb's copy keeps in-frame clones and lacks some. The repertoire holds about 930,000 clones, roughly a sixth seen once, with 0.02% to 0.025% in the top ten. The sequencing sample was made of naive CD4+ T cells from blood. The V and J genes are TRBV6-5 and TRBJ1-5; 7 positions match TRBD1. The clonotype was recovered from a woman aged 18-29 years in good health. The CDR3 region has the DNA TGTGCCAGCAGGGAGGGGGCTAGGCAGCCCCAGCATTTT. This translates into CASREGARQPQHF.